A single sample gave rise to the 3 T cell receptor beta chains below, sequenced in a study of graft-versus-host responses after intestinal transplantation. These receptors have no known antigen. The table came from immunoSEQ multiplex PCR; TCRdb's copy has only in-frame clones and leaves some out. Of 90,000 to 120,000 clones in the sample, roughly 86% were seen once. The source was unstimulated CD4+ T cells sorted from spleen or lymph node cells, collected before transplant. The origin of the receptors is a human donor who was the organ donor for an intestinal transplant.

V is TRBV21-1 and J is TRBJ1-1; the DNA was not used to check the table's D call, TRBD1. TRBV21-1 is termed a pseudogene. There are 17 residues in the CDR3. This CDR3 is CASSKVNRVTGGTEAFF. In nucleotides, the CDR3 is TGTGCCAGCAGCAAAGTAAACAGGGTAACCGGCGGCACTGAAGCTTTCTTT.

The chain recombines TRBV19 with TRBJ2-3; TRBD2 is a possible D gene (5 bases). CDR3 length: 14 residues. V lost 5 bases and J 4 bases, leaving 13 bases between the germline ends. Germline V gene data show CDR1 as LNHDA and CDR2 as SQIVND (reference sequence). The CDR3 is CASSLWTPPDTQYF. The CDR3 DNA reads TGTGCCAGTAGTTTATGGACTCCTCCAGATACGCAGTATTTT.

The chain combines TRBV5-1 with TRBJ1-6, with a tentative D call TRBD1 (6 bases). CDR1 is SGHRS, CDR2 YFSETQ, per germline. The CDR3 spans 15 residues. Trimming removed 4 bases at V and 6 bases at J, with 14 bases between. CDR3 in DNA: TGCGCCAGCAGCCCGCCGGACAGCTTTAATTCACCCCTCCACTTT. It translates to CASSPPDSFNSPLHF.